This passage covers 28 T cell receptor beta chains from one sample sequenced in a study of radiation and T cells in renal cell carcinoma. Repertoires were generated with immunoSEQ multiplex PCR, while TCRdb's copy carries only in-frame clones and drops some. The sample contains over 55,000 clones, around 81% of which appear only once. The time point was: blood 2 weeks post-SBRT. Specified treatment: 15 Gy SBRT to primary tumor, nephrectomy 4 weeks later. Sequencing used blood, obtained from a patient whose treatment included radiotherapy and nephrectomy. These receptors originate from a man aged 55 to 70 with renal cell carcinoma.

The rearrangement links TRBV7-2 to TRBJ2-4; D possibly corresponds to TRBD1 (5 bases). Deletions cut 1 base from V and 7 bases from J, with 14 bases between. The germline gives CDR1 SGHTA, CDR2 FQGNSA. The CDR3 is made up of 15 amino acids. In nucleotides, the CDR3 is TGTGCCAGCAGCTTAGGCAGGGATGGGGCGAACATTCAGTACTTC. This sequence encodes CASSLGRDGANIQYF.

Comment on this clone: With a much larger clone just one base away, this may be a read error. The chain couples TRBV21-1 to TRBJ1-1; the DNA was not compared with TRBD1, the D call given in the table. TRBV21-1 is shown as a pseudogene. This CDR3 is built from 14 residues. The CDR3 DNA sequence: TGTGCCAGCAGCCCGACAGGGAGAGACACTGAAGCTTTCTTT. This gives the protein CASSPTGRDTEAFF.

The rearrangement joins TRBV5-1 to TRBJ2-2; D ambiguous. V was shortened by 4 bases and J by 5 bases, with 18 bases between the two germline ends. Germline V lookup: CDR1 SGHRS, CDR2 YFSETQ. This CDR3 comprises 16 residues. The CDR3 coding sequence is TGCGCCAGCAGCCCTGCCTGGGCAGTTGAGACCGGGGAGCTGTTTTTT. It specifies CASSPAWAVETGELFF.

The chain is built from TRBV10-3 and TRBJ1-4, with a weak D call TRBD1 (6 bases). In germline, CDR1 is ENHRY, CDR2 SYGVKD. Trimming removed 0 bases from V and 8 bases from J, with 10 bases in between. The CDR3 loop spans 14 amino acids. CDR3 loop: CAISESVQGEKLFF. CDR3 sequence (DNA): TGTGCCATCAGTGAGTCGGTACAGGGCGAAAAACTGTTTTTT.

CDR3: CASTFRSSTDTQYF. DNA of the CDR3: TGTGCCAGCACCTTCAGGAGTAGCACAGATACGCAGTATTTT. The chain couples TRBV11-3 to TRBJ2-3; D is ambiguous. Trimming pared 7 bases from V and 0 bases from J, leaving 11 bases between. This CDR3 spans 14 amino acids. The germline gives CDR1 SGHNT, CDR2 YENEEA. Full variable domain (outside the CDR3, taken from reference TRBV11-3 and TRBJ2-3): EAGVVQSPRYKIIEKKQPVAFWCNPISGHNTLYWYLQNLGQGPELLIRYENEEAVDDSQLPKDRFSAERLKGVDSTLKIQPAELGDSAVYLCASTFRSSTDTQYFGPGTRLTVL.

In its sample, this clone was seen once. V is TRBV4-2 and J is TRBJ2-5; D may be TRBD1 or TRBD2 (5 bases each). V lost 0 bases, J lost 4 bases, and 12 bases lay in between. Germline V gene lookup returns CDR1 LGHNA and CDR2 YNFKEQ. The CDR3 runs to 15 residues. The CDR3 bases are TGTGCCAGCAGCCAAGAAGGGACGGGCTTAGAGACCCAGTACTTC. The encoded protein is CASSQEGTGLETQYF.

This clone was detected only a few times. The J gene is TRBJ2-5, the V gene TRBV25-1, with 8 bases identical to TRBD1. V lost 4 bases to trimming and J lost 2 bases; unmatched junction nucleotides: 9. This CDR3 comprises 16 residues. Germline V gene lookup returns CDR1 MGHDK and CDR2 SYGVNS. The CDR3 DNA sequence: TGTGCCAGCAGTGGCTACCGACAGGGGATACAAGAGACCCAGTACTTC. Its translation is CASSGYRQGIQETQYF.

The CDR3 spells CSVAKQGVNTGELFF. CDR3 sequence (DNA): TGCAGCGTTGCTAAACAGGGGGTGAACACCGGGGAGCTGTTTTTT. The chain employs TRBV29-1 and TRBJ2-2, with 8 positions matching TRBD1. Looked up from germline, CDR1 is SQVTM and CDR2 is ANQGSEA. The CDR3 runs 15 residues. V trimming: 4 bases; J trimming: 1 base; junction bases outside the gene matches: 5.

This clone was counted between two and nine times. This rearrangement joins TRBV5-1 to TRBJ2-7; 11 bases map to TRBD1. This CDR3 contains 16 residues. Germline V gene sequence: CDR1 SGHRS, CDR2 YFSETQ. J was trimmed by 4 bases and V by 0 bases; bases with no gene match: 6. CDR3 amino acids: CASSLGGTGGMYEQYF. Written as DNA, the CDR3 is TGCGCCAGCAGCTTGGGCGGGACAGGGGGAATGTACGAGCAGTACTTC.

The chain links TRBV4-1 to TRBJ1-1, with unresolved D. CDR3 size: 15 residues. Per germline, CDR1 MGHRA and CDR2 YSYEKL. V shed 0 bases and J shed 2 bases, with 10 bases lying between them. The CDR3 DNA is TGCGCCAGCAGCCAAGATTTTTGGTTCAACACTGAAGCTTTCTTT. Its translation is CASSQDFWFNTEAFF.

V is TRBV7-9 and J is TRBJ1-1; D not certain. The length of the CDR3 is 15 residues. V dropped 1 base and J dropped 1 base, with 10 bases sitting between them. Germline loops: CDR1 SEHNR, CDR2 FQNEAQ (reference sequence). In DNA, the CDR3 is TGTGCCAGCAGCTTAGATCCGCCATGGAACACTGAAGCTTTCTTT. Its translation is CASSLDPPWNTEAFF.

The V call is TRBV27, the J call TRBJ1-2, with D unclear. The germline V and J ends were trimmed by 5 bases and 3 bases, with 10 bases remaining between them. Germline V gene data show CDR1 as MNHEY and CDR2 as SMNVEV (reference sequence). The CDR3 spans 13 residues. The CDR3 DNA reads as TGTGCCAGCAGTCCCCACCCCCACTATGGCTACACCTTC. It codes for CASSPHPHYGYTF.

The chain links TRBV27 to TRBJ2-2, with TRBD2 matching over 9 bases. The CDR3 extends over 15 amino acids. Germline CDR1 reads MNHEY; CDR2 reads SMNVEV (reference sequence). The J segment lost 7 bases and the V segment lost 4 bases, leaving 7 bases of the junction unmatched. CDR3 coding DNA: TGTGCCAGCAGTTCCGGGACTAGCCATCTCGGGGAGCTGTTTTTT. Protein: CASSSGTSHLGELFF.

This clone was found a few times. The CDR3 spells CASSYSRGNQPQHF. The CDR3 DNA sequence: TGTGCCAGCAGTTACTCAAGGGGCAATCAGCCCCAGCATTTT. The V gene is TRBV6-6, the J gene TRBJ1-5; D unresolved. Germline CDR1 is MNHNY and CDR2 is SVGAGI (reference sequence). V lost 0 bases, J lost 2 bases, and 5 bases lay in between. CDR3 size: 14 residues.

This clone was detected a few times. The chain is built from TRBV4-3 and TRBJ2-1, with 10 bases aligning to TRBD2. V lost 3 bases to trimming and J lost 3 bases; unmatched junction nucleotides: 5. The CDR3 loop spans 16 amino acids. The germline V gene encodes CDR1 LGHNA and CDR2 YSLEER. The CDR3 DNA follows: TGCGCCAGCAGCCAGGAACGGACTAGCGGCTACAATGAGCAGTTCTTC. Its translation: CASSQERTSGYNEQFF.

This clone was seen more than once but under ten times. The chain links TRBV7-9 to TRBJ2-5, with 9 positions matching TRBD2. The CDR3 extends over 17 amino acids. The V segment lost 0 bases and the J segment 6 bases; nucleotides outside the gene matches: 11. CDR1 and CDR2 from the germline V gene are SEHNR and FQNEAQ (reference sequence). This chain's CDR3 is CASSLAEDSGGTKTQYF. CDR3 DNA sequence: TGTGCCAGCAGCTTAGCGGAGGATAGCGGGGGAACGAAGACCCAGTACTTC. Filled out from reference TRBV7-9 and TRBJ2-5, the complete variable domain reads DTGVSQNPRHKITKRGQNVTFRCDPISEHNRLYWYRQTLGQGPEFLTYFQNEAQLEKSRLLSDRFSAERPKGSFSTLEIQRTEQGDSAMYLCASSLAEDSGGTKTQYFGPGTRLLVL.

The chain has TRBV11-3 and TRBJ2-7; 9 nucleotides agree with TRBD1. There are 15 residues in the CDR3. Trimming removed 3 bases from V and 3 bases from J; junction bases left unmatched: 6. Per the germline V gene, CDR1 is SGHNT and CDR2 is YENEEA. CDR3 amino acids: CASSFGTGNNYEQYF. CDR3 DNA: TGTGCCAGCAGCTTTGGGACAGGGAATAACTACGAGCAGTACTTC.

The V gene is TRBV5-4, the J gene TRBJ2-5, with D perhaps matching TRBD2 (5 bases). This CDR3 is 14 amino acids long. V shed 3 bases and J shed 2 bases, with 11 bases lying between them. The germline V gene encodes CDR1 SGHNT and CDR2 YYREEE (reference sequence). The CDR3 nucleotides are TGTGCCAGCAGCTACGGCGGGCTACAAGAGACCCAGTACTTC. This gives the protein CASSYGGLQETQYF.

V and J are TRBV10-2 and TRBJ1-5; weak D call: TRBD1 (6 bases). Germline CDR1 and CDR2: WSHSY and SAAADI. The germline V and J ends were trimmed by 9 bases and 3 bases, with 9 bases remaining between them. The CDR3 is made up of 12 amino acids. CDR3 nucleotides: TGCGCCAGAGGACAGAACAATCAGCCCCAGCATTTT. This translates into CARGQNNQPQHF.

The V and J genes are TRBV30 and TRBJ1-6; TRBD1 aligns across 8 bases. Germline trimming cut 2 bases from V and 10 bases from J; bases unmatched to any gene: 7. CDR1 and CDR2 (germline): GTSNPN, SVGIG (reference sequence). CDR3 length: 14 amino acids. The CDR3 bases are TGTGCCTGGAGTCGGACAGGGTTGGCCTCACCCCTCCACTTT. It translates to CAWSRTGLASPLHF. Looking up the rest from reference TRBV30 and TRBJ1-6 gives the full variable domain: SQTIHQWPATLVQPVGSPLSLECTVEGTSNPNLYWYRQAAGRGLQLLFYSVGIGQISSEVPQNLSASRPQDRQFILSSKKLLLSDSGFYLCAWSRTGLASPLHFGNGTRLTVT.

This clone came up a few times. The chain combines TRBV29-1 with TRBJ1-1; unclear D gene. This CDR3 is built from 13 residues. The germline CDR1 and CDR2 sequences are SQVTM and ANQGSEA. With 4 bases removed from V and 1 base from J, the gap between germline ends came to 10 bases. The CDR3 nucleotides read TGCAGCGTTGGGGCTCACGGGAACACTGAAGCTTTCTTT. This translates into CSVGAHGNTEAFF.

This clone was observed a few times. The rearrangement joins TRBV5-4 to TRBJ2-2; the match to TRBD2 covers 8 bases. Per germline, CDR1 SGHNT and CDR2 YYREEE (reference sequence). The length of the CDR3 is 18 residues. V shed 0 bases, J shed 0 bases, and the junction held 7 bases outside the gene matches. CDR3 sequence: CASSLAGGGTTNTGELFF. Here the CDR3 DNA reads TGTGCCAGCAGCTTGGCCGGCGGGGGGACCACGAACACCGGGGAGCTGTTTTTT.

The chain joins TRBV7-9 to TRBJ1-5, with a possible D match to TRBD1 (5 bases). This CDR3 contains 14 residues. In germline, CDR1 is SEHNR, CDR2 FQNEAQ (reference sequence). V was clipped by 1 base and J by 4 bases, with 8 bases between them. CDR3 sequence reads: CASSLGGLNQPQHF. DNA of the CDR3: TGTGCCAGCAGCTTAGGGGGACTGAATCAGCCCCAGCATTTT.

This clone was observed once. The chain couples TRBV4-1 to TRBJ2-7; D might be TRBD2 (6 bases). The V and J ends lost 0 bases and 7 bases respectively, with 19 bases between them. Per the germline V gene, CDR1 is MGHRA and CDR2 is YSYEKL. This CDR3 spans 16 amino acids. In nucleotides, the CDR3 is TGCGCCAGCAGCCAAGAAAAGGCCGGGGGATCGGAGGAGCAGTACGTC. This translates into CASSQEKAGGSEEQYV.

The chain combines TRBV19 with TRBJ1-5; 9 bases line up with TRBD1. V was clipped by 0 bases and J by 8 bases; unmatched bases: 5. This CDR3 has 15 residues. Germline lookup yields CDR1 LNHDA and CDR2 SQIVND (reference sequence). CDR3 coding DNA: TGTGCCAGTAGTATAGAAGGACAGGGGCTGAAGCCCCAGCATTTT. This translates into CASSIEGQGLKPQHF.

This chain uses TRBV5-4 with TRBJ2-1, with 7 nucleotides matching TRBD1. V was pared by 7 bases and J by 3 bases, with 13 bases of the junction left unmatched. Looked up from germline, CDR1 is SGHNT and CDR2 is YYREEE (reference sequence). The CDR3 has 16 amino acids. CDR3 sequence (DNA): TGTGCCAGCGGGCCCCGGGACAGAGTACTCTACAATGAGCAGTTCTTC. As protein: CASGPRDRVLYNEQFF.

CDR3 loop: CATSREEGFYGYTF. CDR3 bases: TGTGCCACCAGCAGAGAAGAAGGGTTTTATGGCTACACCTTC. J is TRBJ1-2 and V is TRBV15; D call uncertain. The germline gives CDR1 LNHNV, CDR2 YYDKDF (reference sequence). This CDR3 comprises 14 residues. V was cut by 0 bases and J by 5 bases, with 10 bases left in between.

V gene TRBV2 combines with J gene TRBJ1-1; possible D gene TRBD1, 5 bases. Germline V gene sequence: CDR1 SNHLY, CDR2 FYNNEI. The CDR3 contains 15 residues. V dropped 6 bases and J dropped 4 bases, with 18 bases sitting between them. The CDR3 here is CASSNSQGWGTEAFF. The CDR3 DNA is TGTGCCAGCAGCAACTCCCAGGGATGGGGCACTGAAGCTTTCTTT.